Listed here are 13 T cell receptor beta chains from one sample, sequenced in a study. TCRdb fed the RT-PCR reads into MiXCR, producing one record per CDR3 protein. This sample has around 700,000 distinct CDR3 sequences; 11% to 15% occur once, and the top ten carry 3% to 4.5%. The material sequenced was memory CD4+ T cells from blood. Receptors originate from a female donor in good health, serving as a healthy control.

This clonotype was counted only a few times. The chain combines TRBV11-3 with TRBJ1-1; a weak D match, TRBD1 (5 bases). With 1 base removed from V and 11 bases from J, the gap between germline ends came to 14 bases. CDR1 SGHNT and CDR2 YENEEA come from the germline V gene. The CDR3 length is 13 residues. The CDR3 here is CASSLGMQGSAFF. The CDR3 DNA sequence: TGTGCCAGCAGCTTAGGAATGCAGGGAAGTGCTTTCTTT.

This clonotype showed up many times. This chain uses TRBV20-1 with TRBJ2-7, with 14 bases matching TRBD2. The CDR3 runs to 16 residues. After removal of 4 bases from V and 0 bases from J, the junction contained 5 bases not matched to a gene. Germline lookup yields CDR1 DFQATT and CDR2 SNEGSKA (reference sequence). The CDR3 here is CSATVGTSGSSYEQYF. In nucleotides, the CDR3 is TGCAGTGCTACAGTCGGGACTAGCGGGAGCTCCTACGAGCAGTACTTC.

In this sample, this clonotype turned up a few times. The chain employs TRBV12-3 or TRBV12-4 and TRBJ2-2; 12 bases are shared with TRBD2. Trimming removed 5 bases from V and 4 bases from J; junction bases left unmatched: 5. CDR3 size: 16 residues. The DNA for the CDR3 is TGTGCCAGCAGTCGACTAGCGGGGGTATCCACCGGGGAGCTGTTTTTT. As protein: CASSRLAGVSTGELFF.

The chain couples TRBV20-1 to TRBJ1-5; the match to TRBD1 covers 9 bases. Germline V lookup: CDR1 DFQATT, CDR2 SNEGSKA (reference sequence). Trimming at V came to 2 bases and at J to 7 bases, leaving 12 bases not matched to a gene. This CDR3 spans 16 amino acids. The CDR3 DNA follows: TGCAGTGCTAGATCCGGGACAGGGCACATCGACCAGCCCCAGCATTTT. It is translated as CSARSGTGHIDQPQHF.

In this sample, this clonotype turned up many times. This rearrangement joins TRBV9 to TRBJ1-2, with 7 bases matching TRBD1. The trim removed 4 bases at V and 4 bases at J, leaving 7 bases unmatched. From germline, CDR1 is SGDLS and CDR2 YYNGEE. The length of the CDR3 is 14 residues. The CDR3 DNA reads TGTGCCAGCAGCCCGACAGGGATAGGCTATGGCTACACCTTC. Protein sequence: CASSPTGIGYGYTF. Complete variable domain (other parts from reference TRBV9 and TRBJ1-2): DSGVTQTPKHLITATGQRVTLRCSPRSGDLSVYWYQQSLDQGLQFLIQYYNGEERAKGNILERFSAQQFPDLHSELNLSSLELGDSALYFCASSPTGIGYGYTFGSGTRLTVV.

In its sample, this clonotype was seen many times. J is TRBJ2-3 and V is TRBV20-1, with D perhaps being TRBD1 or TRBD2 (5 bases each). The CDR3 covers 15 residues. In germline, CDR1 is DFQATT, CDR2 SNEGSKA (reference sequence). Between the trimmed V and J ends, which lost 3 bases and 0 bases, there was a span of 13 bases. The CDR3 loop reads CSARGDLLSTDTQYF. As DNA, the CDR3 is TGCAGTGCTAGGGGGGACCTCCTTAGCACAGATACGCAGTATTTT.

This clonotype was picked up a small number of times. The gene calls are TRBV6-2 or TRBV6-3 and TRBJ2-1; 8 bases are shared with TRBD2. The CDR3 is 12 amino acids. Germline-derived CDR1 and CDR2 are MNHEY and SVGEGT. V lost 0 bases to trimming and J lost 13 bases; unmatched junction nucleotides: 2. The CDR3 spells CASSYSSGSQFF. DNA of the CDR3: TGTGCCAGCAGTTACTCAAGCGGGAGTCAGTTCTTC.

The chain recombines TRBV3-1 with TRBJ2-5; possibly TRBD1 for D (6 bases). The J call may be in error: the DNA end matches TRBJ2-7 better. Germline lookup yields CDR1 LGHDT and CDR2 YNNKEL (reference sequence). The CDR3 has 15 residues. CDR3 sequence reads: CASSQPGERTYEQYF. The CDR3 region has the DNA TGTGCCAGCAGCCAACCAGGGGAGAGGACCTACGAGCAGTACTTC.

The V and J genes are TRBV27 and TRBJ2-4; a possible D gene is TRBD2 (6 bases). The CDR3 length is 15 residues. Per the germline V gene, CDR1 is MNHEY and CDR2 is SMNVEV (reference sequence). V was pared by 6 bases and J by 6 bases, with 18 bases between. The CDR3 spells CASSRIGWDSNIQYF. DNA of the CDR3: TGTGCCAGCAGCCGGATCGGTTGGGACTCAAACATTCAGTACTTC.

In this sample, this clonotype turned up many times. The chain carries TRBV7-9 and TRBJ2-1; D not resolved. This CDR3 region has 13 residues. Germline V gene sequence: CDR1 SEHNR, CDR2 FQNEAQ (reference sequence). The germline V and J ends were trimmed by 2 bases and 6 bases, with 8 bases remaining between them. Here the CDR3 reads CASSLTNGNEQFF. CDR3 bases: TGTGCCAGCAGCTTAACCAATGGCAATGAGCAGTTCTTC.

This clonotype was recorded a few times. The chain links TRBV7-3 to TRBJ1-1; D gene unclear. The ends were cut back, 3 bases at V and 3 bases at J, with 8 bases in the middle. CDR3 length: 13 amino acids. The germline V gene has CDR1 SGHTA and CDR2 FQGTGA. The CDR3 DNA sequence: TGTGCCAGCAGCTTTTACTTAGACACTGAAGCTTTCTTT. This codes for CASSFYLDTEAFF.

This rearrangement joins TRBV10-3 to TRBJ2-1; D gene ambiguous. V was shortened by 8 bases and J by 5 bases, with 7 bases between the two germline ends. Germline CDR1 ENHRY, CDR2 SYGVKD. The CDR3 extends over 11 amino acids. CDR3 protein: CAILLNNEQFF. The DNA of the CDR3 is TGTGCCATCCTTTTGAACAATGAGCAGTTCTTC.

The chain employs TRBV7-9 and TRBJ1-6; D is perhaps TRBD1 (5 bases). Trimming pared 5 bases from V and 8 bases from J, leaving 16 bases between. Looked up from germline, CDR1 is SEHNR and CDR2 is FQNEAQ (reference sequence). This CDR3 contains 15 residues. Here the CDR3 reads CASSNQGPRDSPLHF. The CDR3 DNA reads as TGTGCCAGCAGCAATCAGGGACCTCGGGATTCACCCCTCCACTTT.